These T cell receptor beta chains were read from a single sample in a study of blood T cell repertoires in COVID-19. The assay was immunoSEQ multiplex PCR, and TCRdb's table has in-frame clones only and misses some. The top ten hold approximately 9.1% of the sample, which has roughly 130,000 clones, just under 85% seen once. The material sequenced was PBMCs or T cells enriched from blood (not recorded which). Every receptor here comes from a man aged 50 to 59 who had recovered from COVID-19. Each CDR3 is given with its conserved first and last residue. A D gene is named only where the DNA matches it firmly. For some rows the clone size is stated as once, few or many, or as a class when expanded; others skip it.

>-|TRBJ1-1|TRBV27|13|-
TGTGCCAGCAGTTTCGGAGCAAACACTGAAGCTTTCTTT
CASSFGANTEAFF
>TRBD1|TRBJ2-7|TRBV6-2/TRBV6-3|14|-
TGTGCCAGCAGCCACGACAGGGGCCGCTACGAGCAGTACTTC
CASSHDRGRYEQYF
>-|TRBJ2-2|TRBV7-3|16|-
TGTGCCAGCAGCCCCAACGTTCGGACAGTCACCGGGGAGCTGTTTTTT
CASSPNVRTVTGELFF
>-|TRBJ1-2|TRBV19|15|once
TGTGCCAGTAGTCCCTCCGGGGGGCCTAACTATGGCTACACCTTC
CASSPSGGPNYGYTF
>-|TRBJ2-1|TRBV18|16|-
TGTGCCAGCTCACTCCCATATCGGGGTGCTCCCACTGGGCAGTTCTTC
CASSLPYRGAPTGQFF
>-|TRBJ2-7|TRBV4-3|16|-
TGCGCCAGCAGCCAAGCCCCAGGACAGCGGTTCTACGAGCAGTACTTC
CASSQAPGQRFYEQYF
>TRBD2|TRBJ2-3|TRBV6-5|13|-
TGTGCCAGCACATTAGCGGGGGGGCGTACGCAGTATTTT
CASTLAGGRTQYF
>-|TRBJ1-6|TRBV19|13|-
TGTGCCAGCAAACGGAGAGAAAATTCACCCCTCCACTTT
CASKRRENSPLHF
>TRBD2|TRBJ2-7|TRBV9|15|-
TGTGCCAGCAGCGGCGGGACTAGCGGCTCCTACGAGCAGTACTTC
CASSGGTSGSYEQYF
>TRBD1|TRBJ2-5|TRBV2|13|once
TGTGCCAGCAGCCCCGACAGGGTAGAGACCCAGTACTTC
CASSPDRVETQYF
>-|TRBJ2-7|TRBV7-8|13|-
TGTGCCAGCAGCTCCGGGACAACGTACGAGCAGTACTTC
CASSSGTTYEQYF
>-|TRBJ2-1|TRBV20-1|14|-
TGCAGTGCTAGTGGATGGGGGGGCAGGAATGAGCAGTTCTTC
CSASGWGGRNEQFF
>-|TRBJ2-6|TRBV18|17|-
TGTGCCAGCTCACCAACAGGTCCCTTCTCTGGGGCCAACGTCCTGACTTTC
CASSPTGPFSGANVLTF
>TRBD1|TRBJ1-1|TRBV18|15|once
TGTGCCAGCTGTTTAAAACAGGGGGTAGGCACTGAAGCTTTCTTT
CASCLKQGVGTEAFF
>-|TRBJ2-2|TRBV20-1|12|once
TGCAGTGCTAGTAGCGTATCCGGGGAGCTGTTTTTT
CSASSVSGELFF
>-|TRBJ2-1|TRBV10-3|14|once
TGTGCCATCAGTGCCCCGCAAAGGGGCCATGAGCAGTTCTTC
CAISAPQRGHEQFF
>TRBD2|TRBJ2-3|TRBV18|14|-
TGTGCCAGCTCACCACCCAGCGGGGAAAATACGCAGTATTTT
CASSPPSGENTQYF
>-|TRBJ2-3|TRBV11-1|13|-
TGTGCCAGCAGCTTATTACTCACAGATACGCAGTATTTT
CASSLLLTDTQYF
>TRBD1|TRBJ1-2|TRBV27|16|-
TGTGCCAGCAGTATACAATCCGGGACAGGGGGCGTTGGCTACACCTTC
CASSIQSGTGGVGYTF
>TRBD2|TRBJ2-1|TRBV24-1|16|once
TGTGCCACCAGTGACTCCGGGACTAGCGGGGACAATGAGCAGTTCTTC
CATSDSGTSGDNEQFF
>TRBD1|TRBJ1-1|TRBV18|16|-
TGTGCCAGCTCACCGCAACAGGGGAGAGGTAACACTGAAGCTTTCTTT
CASSPQQGRGNTEAFF
>TRBD1|TRBJ2-1|TRBV25-1|16|-
TGTGCCAGCAGTGAATCGGGACAGGGGGCTTACAATGAGCAGTTCTTC
CASSESGQGAYNEQFF
>TRBD1|TRBJ2-1|TRBV7-6|14|few
TGTGCCAGCAGCATCCGGGACAGGGGGAGCGAGCAGTTCTTC
CASSIRDRGSEQFF
>-|TRBJ2-5|TRBV12-3/TRBV12-4|11|-
TGTGCCAGCAGTTTACAGGAGACCCAGTACTTC
CASSLQETQYF
>TRBD2|TRBJ2-1|TRBV5-4|17|few
TGTGCCAGCAGCTTGGGGAATGCAGCGGGGGGGCCTGGTGAGCAGTTCTTC
CASSLGNAAGGPGEQFF
>-|TRBJ2-6|TRBV7-9|16|-
TGTGCCAGCACCCACAACCAGGGCCTAATGGCCAACGTCCTGACTTTC
CASTHNQGLMANVLTF
>-|TRBJ1-1|TRBV13|13|-
TGTGCCAGCAGCTTAGTTCGGGGGAGTGAAGCTTTCTTT
CASSLVRGSEAFF
>TRBD1|TRBJ2-7|TRBV27|13|-
TGTGCCAGCAGTTGGACAGGGGTAAACGAGCAGTACTTC
CASSWTGVNEQYF
>TRBD1|TRBJ1-1|TRBV6-2/TRBV6-3|16|-
TGTGCCAGCAGTTACCCGCCCCGACAGGGTAACACTGAAGCTTTCTTT
CASSYPPRQGNTEAFF